The clone carrying this T cell receptor beta chain turned up a few times. Its specificity is unknown. Here immunoSEQ multiplex PCR was the method, and the copy in TCRdb shows in-frame clones only, minus some. Of around 2.5 million clones detected, 93% appear once; the ten largest clones hold approximately 0.36%. Germline V lookup: CDR1 SSHAT, CDR2 FNYEAQ (reference sequence). The CDR3 loop spans 13 amino acids. Trimming left V 5 bases short and J 9 bases short, with 17 bases between. This sample is part of a study of shared clonotypes between healthy human individuals. General observations from the study: The generation probabilities recorded for non-shared clonotypes fell below those of clonotypes shared by all four donors.

The TCR was taken from a man aged 18-30 years in good health. Some clones in this sample may be carry-over from other donors' samples. Input material: naive CD4+ T cells from PBMCs. Specified subset: CD45RA+ positively selected. This chain connects TRBV7-7 to TRBJ2-7; no firm D call. The CDR3 sequence: CASSQASGVAQYF. In DNA, the CDR3 is TGTGCCAGCAGCCAGGCATCTGGGGTTGCGCAGTACTTC.